This is a list of T cell receptor beta chains from one sample in a study of T cell responses to AZD1222 COVID-19 vaccine. Method: immunoSEQ multiplex PCR; TCRdb's copy keeps in-frame clones and lacks some. The sample carries approximately 75,000 clones, 75% to 90% recorded once. Sequencing used peripheral blood, obtained 28 days after the second AZD1222 dose. These receptors were obtained from an adult who received the AZD1222 COVID-19 vaccine. Both conserved end residues are part of each CDR3. A D gene is named only where the DNA matches it firmly. Rows give clone size only sometimes, using once, few, many, or a class for an expanded clone.

v_call	j_call	d_call	clone_size	cdr3_aa	cdr3_nt
TRBV30	TRBJ2-3	.	.	CAWSVSGRYDTQYF	TGTGCCTGGAGTGTAAGTGGCCGTTACGATACGCAGTATTTT
TRBV28	TRBJ2-1	TRBD2	.	CASRTSGPYNEQFF	TGTGCCAGCAGGACTAGCGGACCCTACAATGAGCAGTTCTTC
TRBV19	TRBJ2-6	.	.	CASSIGLLSGSGANVLTF	TGTGCCAGTAGTATCGGGCTACTAAGCGGCTCTGGGGCCAACGTCCTGACTTTC
TRBV9	TRBJ1-3	.	.	CASSAGDTIYF	TGTGCCAGCAGCGCAGGGGACACCATATATTTT
TRBV7-8	TRBJ1-1	TRBD1	.	CASSIGTGGMNTEAFF	TGTGCCAGCAGCATTGGGACAGGGGGGATGAACACTGAAGCTTTCTTT
TRBV20-1	TRBJ2-4	.	.	CSASQGQIQYF	TGCAGTGCTAGCCAGGGGCAAATTCAGTACTTC
TRBV4-1	TRBJ1-1	.	.	CASSQPGRDDEAFF	TGCGCCAGCAGCCAACCCGGCCGGGACGATGAAGCTTTCTTT
TRBV28	TRBJ2-3	TRBD2	.	CASSLAGGLGTDTQYF	TGTGCCAGCAGTCTAGCGGGGGGGCTTGGCACAGATACGCAGTATTTT
TRBV4-1	TRBJ2-5	TRBD2	.	CASSQGASGGPETQYF	TGCGCCAGCAGTCAAGGAGCGAGCGGGGGCCCCGAGACCCAGTACTTC
TRBV19	TRBJ1-2	.	.	CASSRGGYGYTF	TGTGCCAGTAGTAGGGGAGGGTATGGCTACACCTTC
TRBV10-1	TRBJ1-3	.	once	CATEKGGPGESGNTIYF	TGCGCCACAGAAAAGGGGGGTCCAGGGGAGTCTGGAAACACCATATATTTT
TRBV5-4	TRBJ1-6	TRBD1	.	CASSTRDRGLYNSPLHF	TGTGCCAGCAGCACCCGGGACAGGGGGCTCTATAATTCACCCCTCCACTTT
TRBV5-6	TRBJ1-3	.	few	CASSLGRSGRGNTIYF	TGTGCCAGCAGCTTGGGGCGTTCAGGGAGGGGAAACACCATATATTTT
TRBV4-1	TRBJ1-6	TRBD1	.	CASRPDRATYNSPLHF	TGCGCCAGCAGGCCCGACAGGGCCACCTATAATTCACCCCTCCACTTT
TRBV28	TRBJ1-5	TRBD1	.	CASQGASNQPQHF	TGTGCCTCACAGGGGGCGAGCAATCAGCCCCAGCATTTT
TRBV10-2	TRBJ2-2	.	once	CASGSLRGANTGELFF	TGCGCCAGCGGCTCCCTAAGGGGGGCAAACACCGGGGAGCTGTTTTTT
TRBV29-1	TRBJ1-2	.	.	CSVGHNGYTF	TGCAGCGTTGGGCATAATGGCTACACCTTC